The clone carrying this TCR beta chain has a count of ten or more. The target antigen is unknown. A much larger clone differs from this one at a single base, so this may be a read error. The sample is drawn from a study of T cells in Graves' hyperthyroidism and ophthalmopathy. Study-level points and caveats: Among thyroid clonotypes expanded above 0.001, most also appeared in blood.

Disease lasting under 3 months, a NOSPECS grade of at least 4, and a Clinical Activity Score of at least 3 were features of the ophthalmopathy patients. The CDR3 regions of TCR beta were amplified from RNA transcripts. When the TCR CDR3 underwent first-round RT-PCR, the HTBI primer set was used. TCRdb re-called the multiplex PCR reads with MiXCR, one entry per CDR3 protein. The data show fewer than 500,000 distinct CDR3 sequences, with roughly 15% seen just once and around 20% held by the top ten. Input material: blood. This TCR derives from a woman between 25 and 40 years old with Graves' ophthalmopathy.

CDR3 sequence reads: CASSGGQENTEAFF. The CDR3, as DNA: TGTGCCAGCAGTGGGGGACAGGAGAACACTGAAGCTTTCTTT. The V and J genes are TRBV6-1 and TRBJ1-1, with 8 bases matching TRBD1. The CDR3 consists of 14 residues. The junction had 2 bases not matched to a gene; V was cut back by 4 bases and J by 1 base. Per germline, CDR1 MNHNS and CDR2 SASEGT.